This TCR beta chain was obtained from a study of T cells after yellow fever vaccination. Findings of the study overall: Shared CD4/CD8 clonotypes were a small share, likely from convergent recombination. A weaker secondary response peaked on day 5, the primary on day 15.

The TCR cDNA carried a universal primer site and UMIs from 5'RACE template switching. In TCRdb, the 5' RACE reads were re-called with MiXCR into one record per CDR3 protein. The repertoire holds 250,000 or so distinct CDR3 sequences, with over 3% as singletons. V was trimmed by 2 bases and J by 5 bases, leaving 8 bases between them. This CDR3 has 13 amino acids. Germline V gives CDR1 SGHTS, CDR2 YDEGEE. This clonotype was seen ten or more times. Its antigen is undetermined. This receptor was obtained from a man between 18 and 35 years old who received the YFV17D yellow fever vaccine. The sequenced sample was PBMCs, obtained 15 days after the yellow fever booster vaccination. V is TRBV5-8 and J is TRBJ2-4; no definite D call. The CDR3 loop reads CASSFEAQNIQYF. The CDR3, as DNA: TGTGCCAGCAGCTTCGAGGCCCAAAACATTCAGTACTTC. Drawing the rest from reference TRBV5-8 and TRBJ2-4, the complete variable domain is EAGVTQSPTHLIKTRGQQATLRCSPISGHTSVYWYQQALGLGLQFLLWYDEGEERNRGNFPPRFSGRQFPNYSSELNVNALELEDSALYLCASSFEAQNIQYFGAGTRLSVL.